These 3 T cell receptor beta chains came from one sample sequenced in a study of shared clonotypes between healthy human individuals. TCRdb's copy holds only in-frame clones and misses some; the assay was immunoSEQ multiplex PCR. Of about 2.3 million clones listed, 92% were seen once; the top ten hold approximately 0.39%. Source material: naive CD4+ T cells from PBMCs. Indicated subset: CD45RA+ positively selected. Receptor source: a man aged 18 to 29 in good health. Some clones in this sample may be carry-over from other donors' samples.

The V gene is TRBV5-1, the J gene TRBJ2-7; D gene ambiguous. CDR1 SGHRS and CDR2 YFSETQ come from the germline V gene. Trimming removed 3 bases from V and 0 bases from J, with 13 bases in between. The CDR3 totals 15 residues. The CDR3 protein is CASSSTVSSSYEQYF. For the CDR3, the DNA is TGCGCCAGCAGCTCCACGGTCTCCAGCTCCTACGAGCAGTACTTC.

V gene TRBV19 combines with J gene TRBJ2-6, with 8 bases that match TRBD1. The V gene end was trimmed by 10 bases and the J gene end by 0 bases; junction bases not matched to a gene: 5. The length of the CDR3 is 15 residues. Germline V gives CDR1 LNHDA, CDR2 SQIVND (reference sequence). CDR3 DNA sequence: TGTGCCACTCGGGACAGGTTCTCTGGGGCCAACGTCCTGACTTTC. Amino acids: CATRDRFSGANVLTF.

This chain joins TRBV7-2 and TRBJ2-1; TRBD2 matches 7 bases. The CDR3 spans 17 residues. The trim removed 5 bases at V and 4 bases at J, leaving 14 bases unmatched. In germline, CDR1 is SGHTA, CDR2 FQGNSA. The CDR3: CASSTPQRGGDYNEQFF. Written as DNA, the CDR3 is TGTGCCAGCAGCACACCCCAGCGGGGAGGGGATTACAATGAGCAGTTCTTC.